These T cell receptor beta chains were read from a single sample in a study of T cells in Graves' hyperthyroidism and ophthalmopathy. TCRdb analysed the multiplex PCR reads with MiXCR anew, one entry per CDR3 protein. Among some 620,000 distinct CDR3 sequences listed, 15% to 20% were seen once. Specimen: blood. The source is a woman in her twenties or thirties with Graves' hyperthyroidism. Each CDR3 is given with its conserved first and last residue. Fields, in order: V gene, J gene, CDR3 protein.

V gene: TRBV6-2/TRBV6-3; J gene: TRBJ2-7; CDR3 protein: CASTTNRDSLWEQYF
V gene: TRBV27; J gene: TRBJ1-1; CDR3 protein: CASRITGATEAFF
V gene: TRBV27; J gene: TRBJ1-6; CDR3 protein: CASSFSGVVSPLHF
V gene: TRBV20-1; J gene: TRBJ2-7; CDR3 protein: CSARARSTYEQYF
V gene: TRBV9; J gene: TRBJ2-4; CDR3 protein: CASSLGDWKNIQYF
V gene: TRBV28; J gene: TRBJ1-6; CDR3 protein: CASRLTTGDNSPLHF
V gene: TRBV6-1; J gene: TRBJ2-3; CDR3 protein: CASRPGSRGDTQYF
V gene: TRBV28; J gene: TRBJ1-2; CDR3 protein: CASRGGVGGYTF
V gene: TRBV24-1; J gene: TRBJ2-1; CDR3 protein: CATSDLAGRTEVDEQFF
V gene: TRBV3-1; J gene: TRBJ2-1; CDR3 protein: CASSPLWGLAGGYNEQFF
V gene: TRBV9; J gene: TRBJ2-1; CDR3 protein: CASSVSGMGAEEQFF
V gene: TRBV12-3/TRBV12-4; J gene: TRBJ1-5; CDR3 protein: CASSFRTGKQPQHF
V gene: TRBV9; J gene: TRBJ2-1; CDR3 protein: CASSVGLTSYNEQFF
V gene: TRBV20-1; J gene: TRBJ1-2; CDR3 protein: CSARPGQVLDYGYTF
V gene: TRBV11-2; J gene: TRBJ1-5; CDR3 protein: CASSFLDRREIYSNQPQHF
V gene: TRBV19; J gene: TRBJ2-3; CDR3 protein: CASSRDNRVPDTQYF
V gene: TRBV3-1; J gene: TRBJ1-4; CDR3 protein: CASSQAQGMGEKLFF
V gene: TRBV5-1; J gene: TRBJ2-7; CDR3 protein: CASSPPGPEQYF
V gene: TRBV12-5; J gene: TRBJ1-5; CDR3 protein: CASGLGFEGRNQPQHF
V gene: TRBV19; J gene: TRBJ2-1; CDR3 protein: CASSTPLGSYNEQFF
V gene: TRBV20-1; J gene: TRBJ2-1; CDR3 protein: CSARNGGPYNEQFF
V gene: TRBV6-1; J gene: TRBJ1-5; CDR3 protein: CASRFRQGISNQPQHF
V gene: TRBV12-3/TRBV12-4; J gene: TRBJ1-1; CDR3 protein: CASRRAGMNTEAFF
V gene: TRBV19; J gene: TRBJ2-7; CDR3 protein: CASWGQPLYEQYF
V gene: TRBV5-1; J gene: TRBJ1-1; CDR3 protein: CASSLGQETEAFF
V gene: TRBV7-2; J gene: TRBJ2-7; CDR3 protein: CASSPTLPYEQYF
V gene: TRBV5-1; J gene: TRBJ2-2; CDR3 protein: CASSRQGGENTGELFF